One sample yielded the 10 T cell receptor beta chains listed below, sequenced in a study of blood T cell repertoires in COVID-19. Libraries were prepared by immunoSEQ multiplex PCR; TCRdb keeps only in-frame clonotypes and omits some of them. The sample records around 170,000 clones, around 86% being singletons. Sequencing was performed on peripheral blood. These receptors were taken from a woman aged 25-40 years with active or convalescent COVID-19.

The genes are TRBV5-5 and TRBJ2-7; 9 bases fit TRBD1. This CDR3 spans 15 amino acids. Germline loops: CDR1 SGHKS, CDR2 YYEKEE (reference sequence). Trimming at V came to 4 bases and at J to 4 bases, leaving 9 bases not matched to a gene. This CDR3 reads CASSHPGTGNYEQYF. CDR3 in DNA: TGTGCCAGCAGCCATCCCGGGACAGGGAATTACGAGCAGTACTTC. Full variable domain (outside the CDR3, taken from reference TRBV5-5 and TRBJ2-7): DAGVTQSPTHLIKTRGQQVTLRCSPISGHKSVSWYQQVLGQGPQFIFQYYEKEERGRGNFPDRFSARQFPNYSSELNVNALLLGDSALYLCASSHPGTGNYEQYFGPGTRLTVT.

Worth noting for this clone: This could be a read error, since a much larger clone is one nucleotide away. The gene calls are TRBV7-9 and TRBJ2-7, with 9 bases fitting TRBD1. Looked up from germline, CDR1 is SEHNR and CDR2 is FQNEAQ (reference sequence). With V trimmed by 4 bases and J by 3 bases, 4 bases remained unmatched. The CDR3 has 14 amino acids. The CDR3 loop is CASSSRDRVYEQYF. CDR3 bases: TGTGCCAGCAGCTCCCGGGACAGGGTCTACGAGCAGTACTTC.

The chain has TRBV6-5 and TRBJ2-7; 11 bases are a match to TRBD1. CDR3 length: 15 amino acids. Germline CDR1 is MNHEY and CDR2 is SVGAGI. Trimming cost V 5 bases and J 4 bases; bases outside gene matches: 7. In nucleotides, the CDR3 is TGTGCCAGCAGTCAAAGGACAGGGGGCTTGTACGAGCAGTACTTC. This gives the protein CASSQRTGGLYEQYF.

The V gene is TRBV11-3, the J gene TRBJ1-6; 8 bases fit TRBD1. Germline lookup yields CDR1 SGHNT and CDR2 YENEEA. The ends lost 6 bases at V and 9 bases at J; junction bases unmatched: 10. The length of the CDR3 is 15 residues. The DNA for the CDR3 is TGTGCCAGCAGTACCCGGGGACAGGAGACTTCACCCCTCCACTTT. It codes for CASSTRGQETSPLHF. The whole variable domain, remainder taken from reference TRBV11-3 and TRBJ1-6, is EAGVVQSPRYKIIEKKQPVAFWCNPISGHNTLYWYLQNLGQGPELLIRYENEEAVDDSQLPKDRFSAERLKGVDSTLKIQPAELGDSAVYLCASSTRGQETSPLHFGNGTRLTVT.

V and J are TRBV7-9 and TRBJ2-2; TRBD1 aligns across 7 bases. CDR3 length: 17 amino acids. Trimming cost V 5 bases and J 1 base; bases outside gene matches: 10. The germline gives CDR1 SEHNR, CDR2 FQNEAQ (reference sequence). The chain's CDR3 is CASSPRDRVGNTGELFF. As DNA, the CDR3 is TGTGCCAGCAGCCCCCGTGACAGGGTCGGGAACACCGGGGAGCTGTTTTTT.

The chain joins TRBV5-1 to TRBJ2-6; 9 bases are a match to TRBD1. CDR1 is SGHRS, CDR2 YFSETQ, per germline. The V and J ends lost 2 bases and 0 bases, in that order; junction bases with no gene match: 3. This CDR3 contains 17 residues. The CDR3 DNA reads as TGCGCCAGCAGCTTCACGACAGGGGGCTCTGGGGCCAACGTCCTGACTTTC. This sequence encodes CASSFTTGGSGANVLTF. Filled out from reference TRBV5-1 and TRBJ2-6, the complete variable domain reads KAGVTQTPRYLIKTRGQQVTLSCSPISGHRSVSWYQQTPGQGLQFLFEYFSETQRNKGNFPGRFSGRQFSNSRSEMNVSTLELGDSALYLCASSFTTGGSGANVLTFGAGSRLTVL.

This chain uses TRBV5-5 with TRBJ1-1, with D possibly being TRBD1 (6 bases). Germline values: CDR1 SGHKS, CDR2 YYEKEE (reference sequence). V was clipped by 2 bases and J by 5 bases, with 13 bases between them. This CDR3 region has 14 residues. The CDR3 nucleotides are TGTGCCAGCAGCTTATCAGGGGCGAAAACTGAAGCTTTCTTT. Amino acids: CASSLSGAKTEAFF.

The rearrangement joins TRBV28 to TRBJ2-7; 8 nucleotides match TRBD2. There are 17 residues in the CDR3. V trimming: 5 bases; J trimming: 3 bases; junction bases outside the gene matches: 15. Germline V gives CDR1 MDHEN, CDR2 SYDVKM. DNA of the CDR3: TGTGCCAGCAGTCCCTACGGTCGGGGGGGGATCGGCTACGAGCAGTACTTC. It codes for CASSPYGRGGIGYEQYF.

J is TRBJ1-4 and V is TRBV18; 8 nucleotides match TRBD1. Germline lookup yields CDR1 KGHSH and CDR2 LQKENI. CDR3 length: 14 amino acids. V trimming: 3 bases; J trimming: 10 bases; junction bases outside the gene matches: 7. CDR3 amino acids: CASSPQGAEVKLFF. CDR3 coding DNA: TGTGCCAGCTCACCCCAGGGGGCTGAGGTAAAACTGTTTTTT.

V and J are TRBV7-2 and TRBJ2-1; D may be TRBD2 (5 bases). Trimming took 4 bases from V and 5 from J, leaving 12 bases between them. The CDR3 length is 14 residues. The germline gives CDR1 SGHTA, CDR2 FQGNSA. CDR3 amino acids: CASSSPRGDNEQFF. As DNA, the CDR3 is TGTGCCAGCAGCTCACCCCGGGGAGACAATGAGCAGTTCTTC.